This is a list of T cell receptor beta chains from one sample in a study of blood T cells in healthy people across ages. TCRdb itself ran the 5' RACE reads through MiXCR, one entry per CDR3 protein. Among 600,000 to 850,000 distinct CDR3 sequences listed, 40% to 45% were seen once. Sequenced: blood. The receptors here all came from a woman aged 55-69 years in good health. Each CDR3 is given with its conserved first and last residue. The order of the fields is clone size, J gene, V gene, CDR3 length, D gene, CDR3 protein, CDR3 DNA. A D gene is named only where the DNA matches it firmly. Size is omitted from some rows. Given values are once, few, many or a class for expanded clones.

few TRBJ1-2 TRBV7-3 17 TRBD1 CASSPLGGTGVITGYTF TGTGCCAGCAGCCCCTTAGGTGGAACAGGGGTGATTACGGGCTACACCTTC
- TRBJ2-3 TRBV12-3/TRBV12-4 16 TRBD1 CASSLERTGVIDTQYF TGTGCCAGCAGTTTAGAGCGGACAGGGGTCATAGATACGCAGTATTTT
many TRBJ2-1 TRBV20-1 15 TRBD2 CSASKGAGGPNEQFF TGCAGTGCTAGCAAGGGAGCGGGAGGGCCAAATGAGCAGTTCTTC
- TRBJ1-4 TRBV28 13 - CASSWATNEKLFF TGTGCCAGCAGTTGGGCAACTAATGAAAAACTGTTTTTT
- TRBJ2-1 TRBV20-1 15 TRBD2 CSARLTSGRANEQFF TGCAGTGCTAGATTGACTAGCGGGAGGGCAAATGAGCAGTTCTTC
few TRBJ2-5 TRBV24-1 16 TRBD1 CATSDLNRDRQETQYF TGTGCCACCAGTGATTTGAACCGGGACAGACAAGAGACCCAGTACTTC
many TRBJ2-5 TRBV3-1 17 TRBD2 CASSPTLQAGGLETQYF TGTGCCAGCAGCCCTACCCTTCAAGCGGGGGGATTAGAGACCCAGTACTTC
few TRBJ2-5 TRBV30 16 - CAWSRIGGLIQETQYF TGTGCCTGGAGCCGCATAGGGGGGCTGATACAAGAGACCCAGTACTTC
- TRBJ2-6 TRBV3-1 19 TRBD2 CAGSQAGGGTLAGANVLTF TGTGCCGGCAGCCAAGCGGGGGGAGGTACCCTCGCTGGGGCCAACGTCCTGACTTTC
few TRBJ2-1 TRBV4-2 15 - CASSQGVVTYNEQFF TGTGCCAGCAGCCAAGGGGTGGTTACCTACAATGAGCAGTTCTTC
- TRBJ1-2 TRBV3-1 12 - CASSQNARSYTF TGTGCCAGCAGCCAAAATGCACGTAGCTACACCTTC
few TRBJ1-2 TRBV16 14 - CASSQSSPTDGYTF TGTGCCAGCAGCCAATCGTCCCCGACGGATGGCTACACCTTC
- TRBJ2-2 TRBV28 15 - CASSSGQRDTGELFF TGTGCCAGCAGTTCAGGACAGCGGGACACCGGGGAGCTGTTTTTT
many TRBJ2-1 TRBV29-1 13 - CSVVVVSHNEQFF TGCAGCGTTGTAGTAGTGAGCCACAATGAGCAGTTCTTC
many TRBJ2-1 TRBV29-1 16 - CSVESFTLISYNEQFF TGCAGCGTTGAGAGTTTCACCCTCATCTCCTACAATGAGCAGTTCTTC
few TRBJ2-7 TRBV6-2/TRBV6-3 15 TRBD2 CASMLWGLENNEQYF TGTGCCAGCATGCTATGGGGACTAGAAAACAATGAGCAGTACTTC
few TRBJ2-5 TRBV18 14 - CASSPFGTGGEQYF TGTGCCAGCTCACCATTCGGGACCGGGGGAGAGCAGTACTTC
once TRBJ2-1 TRBV20-1 12 - CSANRVYNEQFF TGCAGTGCCAACAGGGTCTACAATGAGCAGTTCTTC
- TRBJ1-5 TRBV6-6 14 TRBD1 CASSYGQGAQPQHF TGTGCCAGCAGTTACGGACAGGGCGCTCAGCCCCAGCATTTT
- TRBJ2-5 TRBV6-5 16 - CASSPRGGSTQETQYF TGTGCCAGCAGCCCGCGTGGCGGAAGCACCCAAGAGACCCAGTACTTC
- TRBJ2-1 TRBV7-3 15 TRBD2 CASSQLAGGQDEQFF TGTGCCAGCAGCCAACTAGCGGGGGGGCAGGATGAGCAGTTCTTC
few TRBJ2-3 TRBV20-1 16 TRBD2 CSASGTSGGDTDTQYF TGCAGTGCTAGCGGGACTAGCGGGGGTGACACAGATACGCAGTATTTT
- TRBJ1-1 TRBV5-1 16 TRBD1 CASSKQPGQMNTEAFF TGCGCCAGCAGCAAACAGCCGGGACAGATGAACACTGAAGCTTTCTTT
- TRBJ2-5 TRBV10-3 17 TRBD1 CAISEGDSAPIGETQYF TGTGCCATCAGTGAGGGGGACAGTGCCCCGATTGGAGAGACCCAGTACTTC
- TRBJ2-7 TRBV10-3 15 TRBD1 CAVSASGQGSYEQYF TGTGCCGTCAGTGCCTCGGGACAGGGGTCCTACGAGCAGTACTTC
- TRBJ1-3 TRBV20-1 14 - CSASDIFSGNTIYF TGCAGTGCTTCGGACATCTTCTCTGGAAACACCATATATTTT
- TRBJ2-7 TRBV6-6 15 - CASTPPQGGSYEQYF TGTGCCAGCACGCCGCCGCAGGGTGGCTCCTACGAGCAGTACTTC
- TRBJ2-1 TRBV20-1 15 TRBD2 CSVRRPSGLAYEQFF TGCAGTGTTCGAAGGCCCTCGGGACTAGCCTATGAGCAGTTCTTC
few TRBJ1-2 TRBV27 15 - CASSPGPLSSYGYTF TGTGCCAGCAGTCCCGGACCCCTATCTAGCTATGGCTACACCTTC
few TRBJ1-5 TRBV7-2 15 - CASSLTRRLNQPQHF TGTGCCAGCAGCTTAACGCGACGGTTGAATCAGCCCCAGCATTTT
- TRBJ2-1 TRBV6-2/TRBV6-3 18 - CASSYNPGAGSSYNEQFF TGTGCCAGCAGTTATAATCCCGGAGCAGGAAGCTCCTACAATGAGCAGTTCTTC
few TRBJ2-1 TRBV6-6 13 - CASRMIQGREQFF TGTGCCAGCAGAATGATTCAGGGACGTGAGCAGTTCTTC
few TRBJ2-1 TRBV5-6 16 TRBD2 CASSLTSGRSYNEQFF TGTGCCAGCAGCTTGACTAGCGGGAGGTCCTACAATGAGCAGTTCTTC
- TRBJ2-5 TRBV9 14 - CASSVGPAEETQYF TGTGCCAGCAGCGTAGGTCCTGCGGAAGAGACCCAGTACTTC
- TRBJ2-7 TRBV1 15 - CTSSHPGQGTYEQYF TGCACCAGCAGCCACCCGGGACAGGGGACCTACGAGCAGTACTTC
- TRBJ1-2 TRBV5-6 15 - CASSLRAVANYGYTF TGTGCCAGCAGCTTAAGGGCAGTTGCTAACTATGGCTACACCTTC
few TRBJ2-7 TRBV20-1 11 TRBD1 CSANRGYEQYF TGCAGTGCTAACAGGGGCTACGAGCAGTACTTC
- TRBJ1-2 TRBV25-1 12 - CASSEGLGGYTF TGTGCCAGCAGTGAAGGACTGGGTGGCTACACCTTC
- TRBJ1-2 TRBV3-1 14 - CASSSVRRGCGYTF TGTGCCAGCAGCTCCGTCCGGAGAGGCTGTGGCTACACCTTC
- TRBJ2-7 TRBV9 15 - CASSVAGGPAYEQYF TGTGCCAGCAGCGTAGCGGGGGGCCCCGCTTACGAGCAGTACTTC
few TRBJ2-1 TRBV13 14 - CASSLSRGHNEQFF TGTGCCAGCAGCTTATCCAGGGGACACAATGAGCAGTTCTTC
many TRBJ2-7 TRBV27 13 TRBD1 CASSQGQPYEQYF TGTGCCAGCAGTCAGGGACAGCCCTACGAGCAGTACTTC
- TRBJ2-7 TRBV28 15 TRBD1 CASSLRQGAPDEQYF TGTGCCAGCAGTCTACGACAGGGGGCGCCGGACGAGCAGTACTTC
- TRBJ2-3 TRBV28 18 TRBD2 CASSSPALAGPNTDTQYF TGTGCCAGCAGTTCCCCCGCCCTAGCGGGACCGAACACAGATACGCAGTATTTT
many TRBJ2-5 TRBV29-1 13 TRBD2 CSVATSAEETQYF TGCAGCGTTGCGACTAGCGCTGAAGAGACCCAGTACTTC
few TRBJ2-3 TRBV6-6 16 - CASSPSWGRQADTQYF TGTGCCAGCAGTCCAAGTTGGGGTAGACAGGCAGATACGCAGTATTTT
- TRBJ1-5 TRBV20-1 15 - CSASNRVNSNQPQHF TGCAGTGCTAGTAACAGGGTGAATAGCAATCAGCCCCAGCATTTT
- TRBJ1-2 TRBV30 12 - CAWSSSGYGYTF TGTGCCTGGAGTTCTTCAGGGTATGGCTACACCTTC
few TRBJ2-3 TRBV20-1 17 TRBD2 CSARPFDSGLGADTQYF TGCAGTGCTAGGCCCTTCGATAGCGGGCTTGGTGCAGATACGCAGTATTTT
many TRBJ2-6 TRBV7-9 17 - CASSVTRTASGANVLTF TGTGCCAGCAGTGTCACCAGGACGGCCTCTGGGGCCAACGTCCTGACTTTC
- TRBJ1-6 TRBV6-5 15 - CASSYSGGTGSPLHF TGTGCCAGCAGTTACTCGGGTGGGACGGGGTCACCCCTCCACTTT
many TRBJ2-5 TRBV6-2/TRBV6-3 15 TRBD1 CASRWTGGARETQYF TGTGCCAGCAGATGGACAGGGGGGGCAAGAGAGACCCAGTACTTC
- TRBJ1-2 TRBV25-1 15 - CASSELGGAIYGYTF TGTGCCAGCAGTGAATTGGGGGGGGCGATCTATGGCTACACCTTC